Below, 30 T cell receptor beta chains from the same sample are listed, as sequenced in a study of technical replicates of blood from several donors. The repertoire was sequenced with immunoSEQ multiplex PCR; TCRdb's copy has only in-frame clones and lacks some. This sample has around 92,000 clones; around 95% occur once, and the top ten carry 0.23%. Sequencing was done on a sample of T cells isolated from PBMCs. The origin of the receptors is a human donor in good health.

The chain is built from TRBV10-3 and TRBJ2-2, with D hard to call. From germline, CDR1 is ENHRY and CDR2 SYGVKD. Between the trimmed V and J ends, which lost 4 bases and 5 bases, there was a span of 20 bases. This CDR3 spans 17 amino acids. For the CDR3, the DNA is TGTGCCATCAGTGGAGTCCGAGTCAAGGCAGGTACCGGGGAGCTGTTTTTT. The encoded protein is CAISGVRVKAGTGELFF.

This chain connects TRBV27 to TRBJ2-1, with TRBD2 identical over 8 bases. Germline assignment: CDR1 MNHEY and CDR2 SMNVEV (reference sequence). The CDR3 has 15 residues. The J segment lost 6 bases and the V segment lost 1 base, leaving 5 bases of the junction unmatched. The CDR3 DNA reads TGTGCCAGCAGTTTATTTAGCGGGATACTCAATGAGCAGTTCTTC. Translating gives CASSLFSGILNEQFF.

V is TRBV11-2 and J is TRBJ2-7, with 9 bases lining up with TRBD1. The germline gives CDR1 SGHAT, CDR2 FQNNGV. The V and J ends lost 4 bases and 5 bases, in that order; junction bases with no gene match: 6. The CDR3 sequence is 14 residues long. In nucleotides, the CDR3 is TGTGCCAGCAGCTCCGGGACAGGGATCAACGAGCAGTACTTC. This gives the protein CASSSGTGINEQYF.

V is TRBV9 and J is TRBJ2-1; 9 bases map to TRBD2. V shed 1 base and J 4 bases; nucleotides not matched to a gene: 9. The germline V gene encodes CDR1 SGDLS and CDR2 YYNGEE. The CDR3 runs 17 residues. The CDR3 region is CASSVSGTSLRYNEQFF. The CDR3 nucleotides are TGTGCCAGCAGCGTATCCGGGACTAGCCTAAGATACAATGAGCAGTTCTTC.

The chain is built from TRBV28 and TRBJ1-5, with TRBD1 matching 7 bases. From germline, CDR1 is MDHEN and CDR2 SYDVKM. V was pared by 5 bases and J by 5 bases, with 9 bases of the junction left unmatched. The CDR3 runs 15 residues. CDR3 amino acids: CASSNRQGNDQPQHF. CDR3 DNA: TGTGCCAGCAGTAATCGACAGGGTAATGATCAGCCCCAGCATTTT.

The chain has TRBV14 and TRBJ2-1; 8 bases align to TRBD2. The germline gives CDR1 SGHDN, CDR2 FVKESK. CDR3 length equals 18 residues. With V trimmed by 4 bases and J by 3 bases, 14 bases remained unmatched. The CDR3 DNA reads TGTGCCAGCAGCCCCCCTAGTGGGGAGCGGGAGATCTACAATGAGCAGTTCTTC. Its protein product is CASSPPSGEREIYNEQFF.

The V call is TRBV18, the J call TRBJ2-3; a possible D gene is TRBD2 (5 bases). Germline assignment: CDR1 KGHSH and CDR2 LQKENI. This CDR3 is 13 amino acids long. Trimming cost V 2 bases and J 6 bases, with 9 bases left between them. The DNA for the CDR3 is TGTGCCAGCTCACCATCGGAGGCCGATACGCAGTATTTT. Amino acids: CASSPSEADTQYF.

This sequence joins TRBV2 and TRBJ2-1, with a possible D match to TRBD1 (5 bases). Deletions cut 10 bases from V and 0 bases from J, with 28 bases between. The CDR3 sequence is 19 residues long. Germline V lookup: CDR1 SNHLY, CDR2 FYNNEI. The CDR3 bases are TGTGCCACTAAAGACGACATCAGGGCATTGCCTAGCTCCTACAATGAGCAGTTCTTC. This gives the protein CATKDDIRALPSSYNEQFF.

The chain links TRBV9 to TRBJ2-7; 11 bases align to TRBD1. CDR3 length: 15 residues. The germline V gene has CDR1 SGDLS and CDR2 YYNGEE. V shed 0 bases, J shed 7 bases, and the junction held 6 bases outside the gene matches. CDR3 amino acids: CASSVDGQGAGEQYF. CDR3 DNA: TGTGCCAGCAGCGTAGATGGACAGGGGGCTGGTGAGCAGTACTTC.

The V call is TRBV7-9, the J call TRBJ2-3; no clear D gene. The germline V gene has CDR1 SEHNR and CDR2 FQNEAQ (reference sequence). This CDR3 contains 13 residues. V was clipped by 5 bases and J by 1 base, with 7 bases between them. The CDR3 loop is CASSRVGTDTQYF. In nucleotides, the CDR3 is TGTGCCAGCAGCCGAGTAGGCACAGATACGCAGTATTTT. Using reference TRBV7-9 and TRBJ2-3 for the parts outside the CDR3, the full variable domain is DTGVSQNPRHKITKRGQNVTFRCDPISEHNRLYWYRQTLGQGPEFLTYFQNEAQLEKSRLLSDRFSAERPKGSFSTLEIQRTEQGDSAMYLCASSRVGTDTQYFGPGTRLTVL.

The genes are TRBV23-1 and TRBJ2-7; perhaps TRBD1 as D (5 bases). TRBV23-1 is an ORF for which the function is uncertain. The V gene lost 2 bases and the J gene lost 7 bases, with 21 bases spanning the gap. This CDR3 has 16 residues. The CDR3 nucleotides are TGCGCCAGCAGTCAACACATAATCGTAACCAAGGGGGAGCAGTACTTC. Translated, it gives CASSQHIIVTKGEQYF.

The rearrangement links TRBV28 to TRBJ1-4, with 7 bases aligning to TRBD1. Trimming at V came to 4 bases and at J to 5 bases, leaving 10 bases not matched to a gene. The germline CDR1 and CDR2 sequences are MDHEN and SYDVKM. There are 16 residues in the CDR3. Here the CDR3 DNA reads TGTGCCAGCAGTTCGACAGGGCTCGAATCAAATGAAAAACTGTTTTTT. Translation gives CASSSTGLESNEKLFF.

Worth noting for this clone: At one end, the junction sequence differs from germline, possibly due to a read error. The chain recombines TRBV11-2 with TRBJ2-2; 7 bases are a match to TRBD1. The CDR3 spans 16 residues. The germline V gene encodes CDR1 SGHAT and CDR2 FQNNGV. Here the CDR3 reads CASSAPGQKNPGELFF. The CDR3, as DNA: TGTGCCAGCAGCGCCCCGGGACAGAAGAACCCCGGGGAGCTGTTTTTT.

The CDR3 reads CASSRQGLYNEQFF. DNA for the CDR3: TGTGCCAGCAGTCGACAGGGGCTCTACAATGAGCAGTTCTTC. The chain combines TRBV28 with TRBJ2-1; 8 bases fit TRBD1. The CDR3 loop spans 14 amino acids. V trimming: 5 bases; J trimming: 3 bases; junction bases outside the gene matches: 3. Germline V lookup: CDR1 MDHEN, CDR2 SYDVKM.

CDR3 sequence: CASSPRGLNYGYTF. Here the CDR3 DNA reads TGTGCCAGCAGTCCCAGAGGCTTGAACTATGGCTACACCTTC. The chain joins TRBV7-2 to TRBJ1-2, with unresolved D. Germline V gene lookup returns CDR1 SGHTA and CDR2 FQGNSA. V gave up 6 bases and J gave up 2 bases, with 13 bases separating them. There are 14 residues in the CDR3. The whole variable domain, remainder taken from reference TRBV7-2 and TRBJ1-2, is GAGVSQSPSNKVTEKGKDVELRCDPISGHTALYWYRQSLGQGLEFLIYFQGNSAPDKSGLPSDRFSAERTGGSVSTLTIQRTQQEDSAVYLCASSPRGLNYGYTFGSGTRLTVV.

The rearrangement joins TRBV10-2 to TRBJ2-3; D is possibly TRBD1 (6 bases). Germline V lookup: CDR1 WSHSY, CDR2 SAAADI. Trimming cost V 7 bases and J 4 bases, with 24 bases left between them. The CDR3 covers 17 residues. The CDR3 nucleotides are TGCGCCAGCACCCAGGGGATTGGCAGGGCTGTCGCAGATACGCAGTATTTT. Its protein is CASTQGIGRAVADTQYF.

The chain carries TRBV6-4 and TRBJ2-6, with TRBD2 identical over 7 bases. The ends lost 5 bases at V and 0 bases at J; junction bases unmatched: 4. The CDR3 runs to 16 residues. CDR1 MRHNA and CDR2 SNTAGT come from the germline V gene. For the CDR3, the DNA is TGTGCCAGCAGTCCCGGGAGGACCTCTGGGGCCAACGTCCTGACTTTC. It encodes CASSPGRTSGANVLTF.

The CDR3 nucleotides read TGTGCCAGCAGGGAGTGGTTTAGTGGGGAGCATCAGCCCCAGCATTTT. Its translation is CASREWFSGEHQPQHF. The chain employs TRBV21-1 and TRBJ1-5. TRBV21-1 is a known pseudogene. The CDR3 is made up of 16 amino acids.

This clone was counted a single time. This chain joins TRBV15 and TRBJ1-2; D perhaps matches TRBD1 (5 bases). The germline gives CDR1 LNHNV, CDR2 YYDKDF (reference sequence). The CDR3 sequence is 14 residues long. V was pared by 1 base and J by 6 bases, with 12 bases between. This CDR3 reads CATSRGTGGNGYTF. Here the CDR3 DNA reads TGTGCCACCAGCAGAGGAACAGGAGGGAATGGCTACACCTTC.

The chain joins TRBV10-3 to TRBJ2-7, with 7 nucleotides matching TRBD2. V lost 6 bases to trimming and J lost 3 bases; unmatched junction nucleotides: 11. Germline CDR1 reads ENHRY; CDR2 reads SYGVKD. This CDR3 contains 15 residues. The DNA of the CDR3 is TGTGCCATCAGGTACGACCTAGCGGCGAGCTACGAGCAGTACTTC. Protein product: CAIRYDLAASYEQYF.

The genes are TRBV5-4 and TRBJ2-1; 15 positions agree with TRBD2. The CDR3 extends over 15 amino acids. With 4 bases clipped from V and 6 bases from J, the junction kept 2 bases outside the gene matches. Germline loops: CDR1 SGHNT, CDR2 YYREEE (reference sequence). The CDR3 region is CASSLGLAGGNEQFF. The CDR3, as DNA: TGTGCCAGCAGCCTGGGACTAGCGGGAGGCAATGAGCAGTTCTTC.

This rearrangement joins TRBV5-1 to TRBJ2-7, with 7 nucleotides matching TRBD2. V was pared by 0 bases and J by 0 bases, with 3 bases of the junction left unmatched. Germline V lookup: CDR1 SGHRS, CDR2 YFSETQ. This CDR3 has 15 residues. CDR3 sequence (DNA): TGCGCCAGCAGCTTGGCTGGGACTACCTCCTACGAGCAGTACTTC. Protein sequence: CASSLAGTTSYEQYF.

V is TRBV5-6 and J is TRBJ2-7, with no clear D. Trimming stripped 0 bases from V and 4 bases from J, with 8 bases between. The CDR3 runs 13 residues. Germline V gene lookup returns CDR1 SGHDT and CDR2 YYEEEE. The CDR3 coding sequence is TGTGCCAGCAGCTTGGGACACTTATACGAGCAGTACTTC. Amino acids: CASSLGHLYEQYF.

The V and J genes are TRBV5-1 and TRBJ1-1; 10 positions agree with TRBD1. CDR1 is SGHRS, CDR2 YFSETQ, per germline. The length of the CDR3 is 16 residues. Unmatched junction bases numbered 11, after V lost 2 bases and J lost 7 bases. The CDR3 region is CASSFGIRQGAIEAFF. The CDR3 DNA sequence: TGCGCCAGCAGCTTCGGAATCAGACAGGGGGCGATTGAAGCTTTCTTT.

The chain links TRBV7-9 to TRBJ1-2; TRBD1 is a possible D gene (6 bases). V lost 4 bases to trimming and J lost 5 bases, with 17 bases between them. Germline values: CDR1 SEHNR, CDR2 FQNEAQ (reference sequence). The CDR3 runs 15 residues. CDR3 nucleotides: TGTGCCAGCAGCTCCGGAGACAGGCCCGCATATGGCTACACCTTC. Amino acid sequence: CASSSGDRPAYGYTF.

This chain links TRBV4-1 with TRBJ1-6, with 7 nucleotides matching TRBD1. Unmatched junction bases numbered 5, after V lost 4 bases and J lost 8 bases. Germline V gives CDR1 MGHRA, CDR2 YSYEKL. This CDR3 spans 14 amino acids. The CDR3 DNA is TGCGCCAGCAGCCGTACAGGGGTGGATTCACCCCTCCACTTT. It codes for CASSRTGVDSPLHF.

The rearrangement uses TRBV7-9 and TRBJ1-1; D may be TRBD1 (5 bases). CDR1 SEHNR and CDR2 FQNEAQ come from the germline V gene (reference sequence). The CDR3 extends over 12 amino acids. CDR3 region: CVAGGLNTEAFF. The DNA of the CDR3 is TGTGTAGCGGGGGGTCTGAACACTGAAGCTTTCTTT.

This chain joins TRBV4-1 and TRBJ2-7, with 9 bases aligning to TRBD2. The CDR3 sequence is 14 residues long. V was pared by 0 bases and J by 6 bases, with 3 bases of the junction left unmatched. The V gene's germline CDR1 is MGHRA and CDR2 YSYEKL. CDR3 nucleotides: TGCGCCAGCAGCCAAGAGGGACTAGCAGGCGAGCAGTACTTC. This codes for CASSQEGLAGEQYF.

This rearrangement joins TRBV7-9 to TRBJ2-3, with no clear D. Trimming removed 0 bases at V and 5 bases at J, with 6 bases between. Germline V gene data show CDR1 as SEHNR and CDR2 as FQNEAQ (reference sequence). The CDR3 is 13 residues long. The CDR3 DNA sequence: TGTGCCAGCAGCTTAGCGCGAGAAGATACGCAGTATTTT. It translates to CASSLAREDTQYF.

The V gene is TRBV5-1, the J gene TRBJ1-5; D is perhaps TRBD1 (5 bases). The CDR3 loop spans 15 amino acids. Trimming removed 5 bases from V and 0 bases from J, with 12 bases in between. Germline V gene data show CDR1 as SGHRS and CDR2 as YFSETQ. The CDR3 DNA sequence: TGCGCCAGCAGTCTTCAGGGTTATAGCAATCAGCCCCAGCATTTT. Translating it yields CASSLQGYSNQPQHF. The variable domain in full, completed from reference TRBV5-1 and TRBJ1-5, reads KAGVTQTPRYLIKTRGQQVTLSCSPISGHRSVSWYQQTPGQGLQFLFEYFSETQRNKGNFPGRFSGRQFSNSRSEMNVSTLELGDSALYLCASSLQGYSNQPQHFGDGTRLSIL.